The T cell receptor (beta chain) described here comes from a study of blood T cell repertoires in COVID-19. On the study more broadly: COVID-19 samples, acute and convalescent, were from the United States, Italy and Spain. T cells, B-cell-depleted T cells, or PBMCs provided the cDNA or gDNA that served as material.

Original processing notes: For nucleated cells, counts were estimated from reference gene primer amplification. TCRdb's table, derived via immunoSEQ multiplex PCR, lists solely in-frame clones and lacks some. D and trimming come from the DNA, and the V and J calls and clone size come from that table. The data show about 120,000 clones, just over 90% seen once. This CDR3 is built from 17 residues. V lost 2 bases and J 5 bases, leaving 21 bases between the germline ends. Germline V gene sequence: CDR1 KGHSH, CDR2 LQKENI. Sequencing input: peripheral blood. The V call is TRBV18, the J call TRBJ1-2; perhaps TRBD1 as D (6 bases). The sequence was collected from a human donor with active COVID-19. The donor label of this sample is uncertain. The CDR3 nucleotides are TGTGCCAGCTCACCAAATCACGACGGGGGGGCCATATATGGCTACACCTTC. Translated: CASSPNHDGGAIYGYTF.